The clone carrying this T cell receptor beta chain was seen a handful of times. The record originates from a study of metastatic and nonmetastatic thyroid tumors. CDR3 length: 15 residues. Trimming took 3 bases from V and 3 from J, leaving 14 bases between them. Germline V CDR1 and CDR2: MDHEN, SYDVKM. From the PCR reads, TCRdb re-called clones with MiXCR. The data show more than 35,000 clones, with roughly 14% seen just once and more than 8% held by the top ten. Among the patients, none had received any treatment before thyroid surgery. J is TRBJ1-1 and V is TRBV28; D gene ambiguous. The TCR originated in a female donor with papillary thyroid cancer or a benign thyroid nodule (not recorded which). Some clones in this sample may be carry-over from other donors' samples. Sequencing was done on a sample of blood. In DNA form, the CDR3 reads TGTGCCAGCAGTTTGTCCTCAGTTGGGGACACTGAAGCTTTCTTT. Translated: CASSLSSVGDTEAFF.